This T cell receptor (beta chain) was obtained from a study of blood T cell repertoires in COVID-19. Study context: Sites in the United States, Italy and Spain provided acute and convalescent COVID-19 samples.

This clone showed up just once. Germline assignment: CDR1 SGHRS and CDR2 YFSETQ. The CDR3 spans 16 residues. Trimming took off 5 bases at V and 0 bases at J, with 12 bases between the two ends. TCRdb keeps only in-frame clones here, not all; method: immunoSEQ multiplex PCR. The data show roughly 180,000 clones, 86% seen once. Cohort 3 donors were reported recovered after two negative PCRs, clearance, or symptom resolution. The material sequenced was PBMCs or T cells enriched from blood (not recorded which). The receptor's source is a woman in her 30s who had recovered from COVID-19. The gene calls are TRBV5-1 and TRBJ2-6, with TRBD2 as a possible D gene (5 bases). CDR3 sequence (DNA): TGCGCCAGCAGTATTGGGAGTAGCTCTGGGGCCAACGTCCTGACTTTC. It specifies CASSIGSSSGANVLTF.